What follows are 13 T cell receptor beta chains derived from one specimen sequenced in a study of CD8+ T cells in alopecia areata. CD4, CD8alpha, NKG2D, NKG2ACE and other markers guided sorting of pooled cutaneous lymph node cells. RNA, once extracted, was reverse transcribed into cDNA for use as the sequencing template. The protocol was immunoSEQ multiplex PCR, while the TCRdb copy is restricted to in-frame clones and leaves out a portion. This repertoire holds 270,000 or so clones, and none appear only once. The sequenced material came from CD4+ T cells sorted from a lymph node. The receptors originated from a C3H/HeJ mouse with alopecia areata. Mice of this strain are of MHC haplotype H2-k.

In its sample, this clone was seen a few times. Gene names and germline match the mouse. From the germline J gene comes the end of the CDR3, since the read stops 4 residues before it. Distinct nucleotide sequences in the sample also encode this CDR3. The V gene is TRBV5, the J gene TRBJ2-5, with 8 bases that match TRBD1. The ends lost 4 bases at V and 3 bases at J; junction bases unmatched: 3. Germline CDR1 LGHNA, CDR2 YNLKQL (reference sequence). The CDR3 is made up of 14 amino acids. CDR3 bases read: TGTGCCAGCAGCCGTCAGGGGGCTCAAGAC. Protein sequence: CASSRQGAQD. The entire CDR3 sequence reads CASSRQGAQDTQYF.

With respect to this clone: Gene names and germline refer to mouse. The read comes to an end 4 residues before the CDR3 does, leaving the germline J gene to fill in the end. Other nucleotide sequences from this sample produce the same CDR3. The V gene is TRBV1, the J gene TRBJ2-5; D perhaps matches TRBD2 (6 bases). The CDR3 totals 14 residues. V was trimmed by 0 bases and J by 2 bases, leaving 6 bases between them. CDR1 is NSQYPW and CDR2 is LRSPGD in the germline V gene (reference sequence). CDR3 DNA (partial): TGCACCTGCAGTGCAGAACTGGGCCAAGAC. Translated, it gives CTCSAELGQD. The CDR3 reads in full as CTCSAELGQDTQYF.

This clone was counted only a few times. Germline and genes here are mouse. The sequenced fragment ends 4 residues before the CDR3 boundary, so the rest is inferred from the germline J gene. The V and J genes are TRBV1 and TRBJ2-3, with TRBD2 as a possible D gene (7 bases). This CDR3 is 16 amino acids long. Trimming pared 0 bases from V and 0 bases from J, leaving 10 bases between. The germline V gene has CDR1 NSQYPW and CDR2 LRSPGD (reference sequence). The sequenced CDR3 bases are TGCACCTGCAGTGCAGAGAAGGGGGGGAGTGCAGAA. Protein: CTCSAEKGGSAE. From start to end, the CDR3 is CTCSAEKGGSAETLYF.

Regarding this clone: The gene symbols are mouse symbols. The sequenced fragment ends 4 residues before the CDR3 boundary, so the rest is inferred from the germline J gene. The genes are TRBV31 and TRBJ1-1; D perhaps matches TRBD1 (6 bases). Germline values: CDR1 GKSSPN, CDR2 SITVG. Deletions cut 1 base from V and 1 base from J, with 7 bases between. The CDR3 has 13 residues. The DNA read from the CDR3 is TGTGCCTGGAGTCAGGGACAAAACACA. This codes for CAWSQGQNT. The entire CDR3 sequence reads CAWSQGQNTEVFF.

This clone was observed a few times. Mouse gene names and germline throughout. The read halts 4 residues ahead of the CDR3 end, with the missing end drawn from the germline J gene. The rearrangement joins TRBV1 to TRBJ2-7; 8 bases align to TRBD2. This CDR3 is 13 amino acids long. CDR1 and CDR2 from the germline V gene are NSQYPW and LRSPGD (reference sequence). CDR3 bases read: TGCACCTGCAGTGGCTGGGGGGAGGAT. Protein: CTCSGWGED. The complete CDR3 sequence is CTCSGWGEDEQYF.

Concerning this clone: Germline and genes: mouse. The read finishes 4 residues shy of the CDR3 end, and the germline J gene is used to complete it. This rearrangement joins TRBV17 to TRBJ2-7; weak D call: TRBD1 (5 bases). Germline CDR1 is MNHDT and CDR2 is YYDKIL. The CDR3 loop spans 12 amino acids. CDR3 DNA (partial): TGTGCTAGCAGTAGTGAGGGGTAT. As protein: CASSSEGY. The full CDR3 is CASSSEGYEQYF. The variable domain in full, with the rest retrieved from reference TRBV17 and TRBJ2-7, is DTTVKQNPRYKLARVGKPVNLICSQTMNHDTMYWYQKKPNQAPKLLLFYYDKILNREADTFEKFQSSRPNNSFCSLYIGSAGLEYSAMYLCASSSEGYEQYFGPGTRLTVL.

This clone was observed many times. Mouse germline and gene names are used. The sample holds other DNA sequences that translate to the same CDR3. Partial CDR3 DNA: TGTGCCTGGAGTCTGGGGGGCTCC. It yields the protein CAWSLGGS. The CDR3, in full, reads CAWSLGGSDYTF. This rearrangement joins TRBV31 to TRBJ1-2; possibly TRBD1 for D (5 bases). With the read ending 4 residues before the CDR3 end, the germline J gene is used to fill in that end. V lost 0 bases to trimming and J lost 4 bases, with 6 bases between them. The germline V gene encodes CDR1 GKSSPN and CDR2 SITVG. This CDR3 is built from 12 residues.

For this clone: Gene names refer to mouse genes. The CDR3 end lies 4 residues beyond the end of the read and is filled in from the germline J gene. The chain links TRBV19 to TRBJ2-1, with D possibly matching TRBD1 (6 bases). This CDR3 is built from 15 residues. V was shortened by 2 bases and J by 1 base, with 10 bases between the two germline ends. The V gene's germline CDR1 is FNHDT and CDR2 SITEND (reference sequence). The CDR3 sequence: CASSMPGQNYAEQFF. The CDR3 DNA, read in part, is TGTGCCAGCAGTATGCCCGGACAGAACTATGCT.

As concerns this clone: Any gene name here is a mouse gene name. The CDR3 is CASRRDWGSYEQYF. CDR3 bases read: TGTGCCAGCAGGAGGGACTGGGGGTCCTAT. V gene TRBV5 combines with J gene TRBJ2-7; 11 nucleotides align to TRBD2. The DNA ends 4 residues before the CDR3 does, and the rest of the CDR3 is filled in from the germline J gene. The CDR3 spans 14 residues. V dropped 6 bases and J dropped 1; count of bases not matched to a gene: 2. Germline CDR1 reads LGHNA; CDR2 reads YNLKQL (reference sequence).

As concerns this clone: Germline and genes here are mouse. Read coverage stops 4 residues before the CDR3 terminus; the germline J gene supplies the remainder. Other DNA sequences from this sample encode an identical CDR3 as well. The chain couples TRBV13-1 to TRBJ2-1; possibly TRBD2 for D (6 bases). Germline CDR1 reads NSHNY; CDR2 reads SYGAGN. The CDR3 contains 14 residues. V shed 0 bases and J shed 4 bases, with 8 bases lying between them. CDR3 sequence: CASSDVWGYAEQFF. The covered CDR3 bases are TGTGCCAGCAGTGATGTGTGGGGGTATGCT.

This clone has at least ten counts. Mouse gene names and germline throughout. Read coverage stops 4 residues before the CDR3 terminus; the germline J gene supplies the remainder. The chain joins TRBV1 to TRBJ1-2; D not certain. CDR1 is NSQYPW and CDR2 is LRSPGD in the germline V gene (reference sequence). Between the trimmed V and J ends, which lost 2 bases and 0 bases, there was a span of 10 bases. This CDR3 contains 15 residues. The CDR3 bases that were read are TGCACCTGCAGTGCAAGTCCCCGTACAAACTCC. Its protein product is CTCSASPRTNS. The entire CDR3 protein reads CTCSASPRTNSDYTF.

There are a few counts of this clone. Gene names and germline match the mouse. The CDR3 end is not reached by the read, which stops 4 residues before it; the germline J gene fills it in. The gene calls are TRBV31 and TRBJ2-5; 7 bases fit TRBD1. CDR1 and CDR2 (germline): GKSSPN, SITVG. Losses at the gene ends were 1 base for V and 0 bases for J; bases not matched to a gene: 1. There are 14 residues in the CDR3. Incomplete CDR3 DNA: TGTGCCTGGAGTCGACAGGGCAACCAAGAC. Amino acids: CAWSRQGNQD. The entire CDR3 sequence reads CAWSRQGNQDTQYF.

A note on this clone: Gene names and germline refer to mouse. The read halts 4 residues ahead of the CDR3 end, with the missing end drawn from the germline J gene. The genes are TRBV13-1 and TRBJ2-5; 11 bases map to TRBD1. CDR1 is NSHNY and CDR2 is SYGAGN in the germline V gene. This CDR3 spans 15 amino acids. The chain's CDR3 is CASSGTDRGRDTQYF. The CDR3 bases that were read are TGTGCCAGCAGTGGCACGGACAGGGGGCGAGAC.